A single sample is the source of the 17 T cell receptor beta chains below, sequenced in a study of Graves' ophthalmopathy and Graves' hyperthyroidism. Investigators amplified TCR beta CDR3 regions from RNA transcripts. RT-PCR was first run with HTBI primers, then multiplex PCR in a second round. TCRdb independently ran MiXCR on the multiplex PCR reads; one entry per CDR3 protein. The data hold some 370,000 distinct CDR3 sequences, with roughly 17% observed a single time. Input material: peripheral blood. These receptors all stem from an adult woman with stable Graves' hyperthyroidism.

The sample holds many counts of this clonotype. The V gene is TRBV7-9, the J gene TRBJ1-2; D is uncertain. The V gene lost 0 bases and the J gene lost 4 bases, with 12 bases spanning the gap. The CDR3 is made up of 15 amino acids. CDR1 is SEHNR and CDR2 is FQNEAQ in the germline V gene (reference sequence). CDR3 sequence reads: CASSLATSSGYGYTF. Here the CDR3 DNA reads TGTGCCAGCAGCTTAGCGACTAGCTCAGGCTATGGCTACACCTTC.

This clonotype turned up a few times. Given a much more abundant clone one base away, this may be a read error. The rearrangement joins TRBV5-6 to TRBJ2-2; 8 bases are shared with TRBD1. Per germline, CDR1 SGHDT and CDR2 YYEEEE. The CDR3 sequence is 13 residues long. The CDR3 sequence is CDSRGRRTGELFF. The CDR3 DNA is TGTGACAGCAGGGGGCGTAGGACCGGGGAGCTGTTTTTT.

This sequence joins TRBV4-1 and TRBJ1-3; TRBD1 might be the D (6 bases). In germline, CDR1 is MGHRA, CDR2 YSYEKL. This CDR3 is 15 amino acids long. The V end lost 5 bases, the J end lost 0 bases, and 11 bases lay between the germline ends. This CDR3 reads CASSYRDISGNTIYF. CDR3 nucleotides: TGCGCCAGCAGCTACCGGGACATCTCTGGAAACACCATATATTTT.

This clonotype came up many times. J is TRBJ2-5 and V is TRBV28, with D perhaps TRBD2 (5 bases). The CDR3 is 15 residues long. CDR1 is MDHEN and CDR2 is SYDVKM in the germline V gene. The V end was cut by 6 bases, the J end by 1 base, with 15 bases between. In DNA form, the CDR3 reads TGTGCCAGCAGGCAGACTATTTGGTTCCAAGAGACCCAGTACTTC. Translated: CASRQTIWFQETQYF.

This clonotype came up many times. The gene calls are TRBV25-1 and TRBJ1-2, with 10 bases identical to TRBD1. V was pared by 4 bases and J by 8 bases, with 4 bases of the junction left unmatched. This CDR3 contains 13 residues. Germline V gene lookup returns CDR1 MGHDK and CDR2 SYGVNS. CDR3 region: CASSADRGIGYTF. CDR3 DNA: TGTGCCAGCAGTGCGGACAGGGGGATCGGCTACACCTTC.

This clonotype occurred many times. V and J are TRBV6-1 and TRBJ2-7, with D possibly matching TRBD2 (5 bases). Between the trimmed V and J ends, which lost 3 bases and 9 bases, there was a span of 9 bases. Germline V gene data show CDR1 as MNHNS and CDR2 as SASEGT. The CDR3 has 11 amino acids. The CDR3 sequence: CASSELTRQYF. In DNA, the CDR3 is TGTGCCAGCAGTGAGTTAACTAGGCAGTACTTC.

This clonotype showed up many times. The rearrangement uses TRBV20-1 and TRBJ2-7, with 8 positions matching TRBD2. This CDR3 is 15 amino acids long. Losses at the gene ends were 4 bases for V and 0 bases for J; bases not matched to a gene: 8. Germline V gene data show CDR1 as DFQATT and CDR2 as SNEGSKA (reference sequence). The CDR3 bases are TGCAGTGCTACGACGGGAGGGATAATCTCCTACGAGCAGTACTTC. It yields the protein CSATTGGIISYEQYF.

This chain links TRBV24-1 with TRBJ1-2; 7 bases align to TRBD1. Germline trimming cut 11 bases from V and 8 bases from J; bases unmatched to any gene: 13. The CDR3 sequence is 13 residues long. Germline V gene sequence: CDR1 KGHDR, CDR2 SFDVKD. In DNA form, the CDR3 reads TGTGCCAGCAGGGGGACAGTGCTGGGGGGCTACACCTTC. This encodes CASRGTVLGGYTF.

The table lists this clonotype with many counts. The gene calls are TRBV6-2 or TRBV6-3 and TRBJ2-5; 12 bases map to TRBD2. The CDR3 extends over 16 amino acids. Per the germline V gene, CDR1 is MNHEY and CDR2 is SVGEGT. The V and J ends lost 5 bases and 4 bases, in that order; junction bases with no gene match: 8. CDR3: CASSRRLAGVGETQYF. CDR3 coding DNA: TGTGCCAGCAGTCGTCGACTAGCGGGAGTGGGAGAGACCCAGTACTTC.

The rearrangement uses TRBV2 and TRBJ2-7; D might be TRBD2 (6 bases). The CDR3 runs to 15 residues. Germline V lookup: CDR1 SNHLY, CDR2 FYNNEI. Trimming took off 2 bases at V and 4 bases at J, with 15 bases between the two ends. As DNA, the CDR3 is TGTGCCAGCAGTGAATGGCGGAGGGGACGGTACGAGCAGTACTTC. It specifies CASSEWRRGRYEQYF.

This clonotype was detected a few times. V gene TRBV5-6 combines with J gene TRBJ1-5; a possible D gene is TRBD1 (5 bases). This CDR3 has 17 residues. Trimming pared 4 bases from V and 5 bases from J, leaving 22 bases between. Germline assignment: CDR1 SGHDT and CDR2 YYEEEE. The CDR3 protein is CASSLYGRGGSDQPQHF. The CDR3 bases are TGTGCCAGCAGCCTCTATGGGAGGGGAGGAAGCGATCAGCCCCAGCATTTT.

This clonotype was counted ten times or more. In nucleotides, the CDR3 is TGTGCCAGCAGTTGGAGGGAACCTGGGGCCAACGTCCTGACTTTC. Translated, it gives CASSWREPGANVLTF. The rearrangement joins TRBV12-3 or TRBV12-4 to TRBJ2-6; possibly TRBD2 for D (6 bases). CDR3 length: 15 residues. V gave up 4 bases and J gave up 2 bases, with 9 bases separating them.

This clonotype occurred many times. CDR3 sequence reads: CASSLGGTGSTEAFF. The CDR3 bases are TGTGCCAGCAGCTTAGGGGGGACAGGGAGCACTGAAGCTTTCTTT. The chain joins TRBV7-8 to TRBJ1-1; TRBD1 matches 9 bases. The length of the CDR3 is 15 residues. The germline CDR1 and CDR2 sequences are SGHVS and FQNEAQ. With 1 base clipped from V and 4 bases from J, the junction kept 4 bases outside the gene matches.

Ten or more counts support this clonotype. The chain is built from TRBV19 and TRBJ2-2, with 8 bases identical to TRBD2. The J segment lost 6 bases and the V segment lost 5 bases, leaving 11 bases of the junction unmatched. Looked up from germline, CDR1 is LNHDA and CDR2 is SQIVND (reference sequence). This CDR3 has 16 amino acids. The CDR3 reads CASSSPGLVSAGELFF. For the CDR3, the DNA is TGTGCCAGTAGTTCTCCGGGACTAGTTTCAGCCGGGGAGCTGTTTTTT. Supplemented by reference TRBV19 and TRBJ2-2, the full variable domain reads DGGITQSPKYLFRKEGQNVTLSCEQNLNHDAMYWYRQDPGQGLRLIYYSQIVNDFQKGDIAEGYSVSREKKESFPLTVTSAQKNPTAFYLCASSSPGLVSAGELFFGEGSRLTVL.

The rearrangement uses TRBV9 and TRBJ1-5, with 9 bases aligning to TRBD1. V was pared by 2 bases and J by 5 bases, with 2 bases of the junction left unmatched. This CDR3 spans 14 amino acids. Germline V lookup: CDR1 SGDLS, CDR2 YYNGEE. For the CDR3, the DNA is TGTGCCAGCAGCGTGGGGGACAGGGATCAGCCCCAGCATTTT. Encoded protein: CASSVGDRDQPQHF.

This clonotype was seen at least ten times. The rearrangement joins TRBV28 to TRBJ2-7, with D possibly being TRBD1 (5 bases). Germline V gives CDR1 MDHEN, CDR2 SYDVKM. V lost 3 bases and J 2 bases, leaving 11 bases between the germline ends. There are 14 residues in the CDR3. The CDR3 reads CASSLADTTYEQYF. CDR3 sequence (DNA): TGTGCCAGCAGTTTGGCGGACACAACCTACGAGCAGTACTTC.

Here the CDR3 reads CASSYRDAYEQYF. As DNA, the CDR3 is TGTGCCAGCTCGTACCGGGATGCCTACGAGCAGTACTTC. The chain has TRBV18 and TRBJ2-7, with D possibly being TRBD2 (5 bases). Germline V gene lookup returns CDR1 KGHSH and CDR2 LQKENI. This CDR3 has 13 amino acids. V was cut by 6 bases and J by 2 bases, with 11 bases left in between.